This record concerns one TCR beta chain sequence. This entry is derived from a study of blood T cell repertoires in COVID-19. The CDR3 extends over 12 amino acids. The J segment lost 1 base and the V segment lost 10 bases, leaving 2 bases of the junction unmatched. CDR1 is ENHRY, CDR2 SYGVKD, per germline. Here immunoSEQ multiplex PCR was the method, and the copy in TCRdb shows in-frame clones only, minus some. The sample lists tens of thousands of clones; 86% were seen once. Sequenced material: peripheral blood. This TCR came from a woman older than 75 in a cohort sampled during active or convalescent COVID-19. The V call is TRBV10-3, the J call TRBJ1-1, with 8 bases aligning to TRBD1. For the CDR3, the DNA is TGTGCCAGCGGACAGGGGAACACTGAAGCTTTCTTT. This codes for CASGQGNTEAFF.